One sample yielded the 2 T cell receptor beta chains listed below, sequenced in a study of CD8+ T cells in alopecia areata. cDNA serving as the sequencing template came from extracted, reverse transcribed RNA. Profiling relied on immunoSEQ multiplex PCR, and the TCRdb table lists in-frame clones only, not all of them. Among about 140,000 clones listed, 51% were seen once. The material sequenced was CD4+ T cells sorted from blood, taken at week 0. The origin of the receptors is a human donor with alopecia areata.

The chain has TRBV30 and TRBJ1-1; 7 nucleotides agree with TRBD1. Germline CDR1 and CDR2: GTSNPN and SVGIG (reference sequence). After removal of 3 bases from V and 5 bases from J, the junction contained 6 bases not matched to a gene. CDR3 length equals 13 residues. The CDR3 DNA sequence: TGTGCCTGGAGCGACAGGGTGGGGACTGAAGCTTTCTTT. Protein product: CAWSDRVGTEAFF. The variable domain in full, completed from reference TRBV30 and TRBJ1-1, reads SQTIHQWPATLVQPVGSPLSLECTVEGTSNPNLYWYRQAAGRGLQLLFYSVGIGQISSEVPQNLSASRPQDRQFILSSKKLLLSDSGFYLCAWSDRVGTEAFFGQGTRLTVV.

The chain couples TRBV2 to TRBJ2-3; D ambiguous. Trimming removed 6 bases at V and 5 bases at J, with 9 bases between. The CDR3 is 12 amino acids. Germline values: CDR1 SNHLY, CDR2 FYNNEI. CDR3 in DNA: TGTGCCAGCAGCCAACAACAAGATACGCAGTATTTT. The encoded protein is CASSQQQDTQYF.